The next 10 T cell receptor beta chains were all read from a single sample in a study of spatial heterogeneity in lung cancer. In TCRdb, the 5' RACE reads were re-called with MiXCR into one record per CDR3 protein. The data hold about 50,000 distinct CDR3 sequences, with about 7.6% observed a single time. The time point is: sample taken at primary tumor resection. Sequencing was performed on whole RNA extracted from tumor and nontumor lung tissue, or from frozen PBMC, and the material was left unsorted. Material: PBMCs, obtained at surgery. The source of these receptors is a female donor with early-stage non-small cell lung cancer.

In its sample, this clonotype is medium-sized. The chain couples TRBV20-1 to TRBJ1-6, with D possibly matching TRBD1 (5 bases). Between the trimmed V and J ends, which lost 5 bases and 2 bases, there was a span of 7 bases. CDR1 and CDR2 from the germline V gene are DFQATT and SNEGSKA (reference sequence). CDR3 length equals 13 residues. The CDR3 DNA sequence: TGCAGTGCTCCAGGGACCTATAATTCACCCCTCCACTTT. Residues: CSAPGTYNSPLHF.

This clonotype was detected a few times. The V and J genes are TRBV7-9 and TRBJ2-7; no clear D gene. From germline, CDR1 is SEHNR and CDR2 FQNEAQ (reference sequence). The CDR3 covers 14 residues. The germline V and J ends were trimmed by 1 base and 2 bases, with 9 bases remaining between them. CDR3 in amino acids: CASSLENRAYEQYF. The DNA of the CDR3 is TGTGCCAGCAGCTTAGAAAACAGAGCCTACGAGCAGTACTTC.

This clonotype was detected many times. V is TRBV13 and J is TRBJ1-2, with 9 bases fitting TRBD1. V shed 0 bases, J shed 8 bases, and the junction held 4 bases outside the gene matches. The CDR3 totals 14 residues. The germline CDR1 and CDR2 sequences are PRHDT and FYEKMQ (reference sequence). The CDR3 is CASSLGQGAPGYTF. CDR3 bases: TGTGCCAGCAGCTTAGGACAGGGGGCGCCGGGCTACACCTTC. Supplemented by reference TRBV13 and TRBJ1-2, the full variable domain reads AAGVIQSPRHLIKEKRETATLKCYPIPRHDTVYWYQQGPGQDPQFLISFYEKMQSDKGSIPDRFSAQQFSDYHSELNMSSLELGDSALYFCASSLGQGAPGYTFGSGTRLTVV.

This clonotype was detected ten times or more. The chain recombines TRBV19 with TRBJ1-5; TRBD1 is a possible D gene (5 bases). This CDR3 has 15 residues. Germline V gene lookup returns CDR1 LNHDA and CDR2 SQIVND (reference sequence). V lost 6 bases and J lost 2, with 14 bases in between. The chain's CDR3 is CASSDQGSRNQPQHF. The CDR3 bases are TGTGCCAGTAGCGATCAGGGATCACGCAATCAGCCCCAGCATTTT.

This clonotype was found many times. The chain employs TRBV29-1 and TRBJ1-1; TRBD1 is a possible D gene (6 bases). This CDR3 is built from 15 residues. CDR1 is SQVTM and CDR2 is ANQGSEA in the germline V gene. V was pared by 4 bases and J by 1 base, with 16 bases between. The CDR3, as DNA: TGCAGCGTTGTAGGGACAAGTGACAAGAACACTGAAGCTTTCTTT. It specifies CSVVGTSDKNTEAFF.

This clonotype showed up many times. V is TRBV6-2 or TRBV6-3 and J is TRBJ1-1; D not resolved. Looked up from germline, CDR1 is MNHEY and CDR2 is SVGEGT. The ends were cut back, 7 bases at V and 0 bases at J, with 9 bases in the middle. The CDR3 is made up of 13 amino acids. CDR3 coding DNA: TGTGCCAGCATGAGGGTTATGAACACTGAAGCTTTCTTT. Translation: CASMRVMNTEAFF.

The chain carries TRBV30 and TRBJ1-5; possibly TRBD1 for D (6 bases). The CDR3 runs 13 residues. Trimming shortened V by 5 bases and J by 7 bases, and 15 bases separated the two germline ends. Germline V gene data show CDR1 as GTSNPN and CDR2 as SVGIG (reference sequence). The CDR3 coding sequence is TGTGCCTGGGACACGGGGGCAGGGCAGCCCCAGCATTTT. Translating it yields CAWDTGAGQPQHF.

The chain joins TRBV6-5 to TRBJ2-7; 9 nucleotides agree with TRBD1. Germline loops: CDR1 MNHEY, CDR2 SVGAGI. The CDR3 contains 16 residues. V lost 6 bases, J lost 0 bases, and 9 bases stayed unmatched. The CDR3 DNA reads as TGTGCCAGCAGCGAACAGGGACAGGGTGGCTCCTACGAGCAGTACTTC. Residues: CASSEQGQGGSYEQYF.

This chain links TRBV11-2 with TRBJ1-1, with D unclear. The CDR3 loop spans 12 amino acids. V was cut by 5 bases and J by 4 bases, with 8 bases left in between. Per the germline V gene, CDR1 is SGHAT and CDR2 is FQNNGV. The CDR3 loop is CASSRHPTEAFF. The CDR3 DNA follows: TGTGCCAGCAGCAGACACCCCACTGAAGCTTTCTTT.

This clonotype was counted a few times. This chain uses TRBV6-1 with TRBJ2-2; D is unclear. CDR3 length equals 16 residues. CDR1 is MNHNS, CDR2 SASEGT, per germline. Trimming removed 0 bases from V and 7 bases from J, with 15 bases in between. CDR3 amino acids: CASSEALVWVGGELFF. DNA of the CDR3: TGTGCCAGCAGTGAAGCGCTTGTGTGGGTTGGCGGGGAGCTGTTTTTT.